This is a list of T cell receptor beta chains from one sample in a study of T cell responses to AZD1222 COVID-19 vaccine. Sequencing was performed with immunoSEQ multiplex PCR; in TCRdb, only in-frame clones are kept and a portion is missing. This sample carries more than 150,000 clones, around 92% of them seen once, and the ten largest clones take under 11%. Sequencing was performed on peripheral blood, taken on day 0 of AZD1222 vaccination. All receptors derive from an adult in good health. The CDR3 runs from the conserved cysteine through the conserved F or W. The D gene is left open where the match is weak. Size is omitted from some rows. Given values are once, few, many or a class for expanded clones.

cdr3_nt cdr3_aa j_call d_call clone_size cdr3_length v_call
TGTGCCAGCAGCTTCCGTTTGGGCAGGGGCTATAATTCACCCCTCCACTTT CASSFRLGRGYNSPLHF TRBJ1-6 . . 17 TRBV5-4
TGTGCTAGTGGTTTAATGGGAGGGTTCACAGATACGCAGTATTTT CASGLMGGFTDTQYF TRBJ2-3 TRBD2 . 15 TRBV12-5
TGTGCCAGCAGTACGTTCGTGGGTACAGGTGGGGCCAACGTCCTGACTTTC CASSTFVGTGGANVLTF TRBJ2-6 . . 17 TRBV28
TGTGCCAGCAGCCTGAGGACAGGGACAACTCAGCCCCAGCATTTT CASSLRTGTTQPQHF TRBJ1-5 TRBD1 . 15 TRBV7-2
TGTGCCAGTAATCCGACAGGTTTTAGCAATCAGCCCCAGCATTTT CASNPTGFSNQPQHF TRBJ1-5 . . 15 TRBV19
TGTGCCAGCTCACCAGGGACAGCCATGAACACTGAAGCTTTCTTT CASSPGTAMNTEAFF TRBJ1-1 TRBD1 . 15 TRBV18
TGTGCCAGCAGCTTAGGCGGGGGCGCAGATACGCAGTATTTT CASSLGGGADTQYF TRBJ2-3 . . 14 TRBV7-9
TGTGCCAGCAGCTTAGGTATAGGGGAAAGTGGCTACACCTTC CASSLGIGESGYTF TRBJ1-2 . . 14 TRBV7-2
TGCGCCAGCAGCCAACGAGACTTGAACACTGAAGCTTTCTTT CASSQRDLNTEAFF TRBJ1-1 . . 14 TRBV4-1
TGTGCCAGCAGTTACTCTGGGGGGCGTGGAAACACCATATATTTT CASSYSGGRGNTIYF TRBJ1-3 . . 15 TRBV6-5
TGTGCCAGCGGTGGCAGGGGACCCCCCAACTATGGCTACACCTTC CASGGRGPPNYGYTF TRBJ1-2 . . 15 TRBV27
TGTGCCAGCAGCCAAGCTAGCGACTACGAGCAGTACTTC CASSQASDYEQYF TRBJ2-7 . . 13 TRBV3-1/TRBV3-2
TGTGCCACCAGTGATTCCCCCCTCTCGTTAGGCTCACCCCTCCACTTT CATSDSPLSLGSPLHF TRBJ1-6 . . 16 TRBV24-1
TGTGCCACCAGTGACGGGGTGGAGGATACGCAGTATTTT CATSDGVEDTQYF TRBJ2-3 . . 13 TRBV24-1
TGTGCCAGCACCGACGGACAGGGGGCCCCTCAGCCCCAGCATTTT CASTDGQGAPQPQHF TRBJ1-5 TRBD1 . 15 TRBV3-1/TRBV3-2
TGTGCCAGCAGCGAAATAGGGAACTATGGCTACACCTTC CASSEIGNYGYTF TRBJ1-2 . . 13 TRBV9
TGTGCCAGCAGCGTGGTAAACGAGCAGTTCTTC CASSVVNEQFF TRBJ2-1 . . 11 TRBV25-1
TGCGCCAGCAGCCAAGCGCGGAGCTCCTACGAGCAGTACTTC CASSQARSSYEQYF TRBJ2-7 . . 14 TRBV4-1
TGCAGTGCTAGTTTGCCAGAAAGAAACACTGAAGCTTTCTTT CSASLPERNTEAFF TRBJ1-1 . . 14 TRBV20-1
TGTGCCAGCAGCTCGGGAGCCTCCACCGGGGAGCTGTTTTTT CASSSGASTGELFF TRBJ2-2 . . 14 TRBV6-5
TGTGCCAGTCGCGGACAGGGGGCGTACGAGCAGTACTTC CASRGQGAYEQYF TRBJ2-7 TRBD1 . 13 TRBV25-1
TGTGCCATCAGTGAGTCGGGGGGGGATCCGAATGAGCAGTTCTTC CAISESGGDPNEQFF TRBJ2-1 TRBD2 . 15 TRBV10-3
TGTGCCAGCAGGGAACAGGGTTATGACTATGGCTACACCTTC CASREQGYDYGYTF TRBJ1-2 . . 14 TRBV2
TGTGCCAGCAGGAGGGGAGATCAGCCCCAGCATTTT CASRRGDQPQHF TRBJ1-5 . . 12 TRBV6-5
TGTGCCAGCAGTGATATGACAGGGCCCGTGAGAAACATTCAGTACTTC CASSDMTGPVRNIQYF TRBJ2-4 TRBD1 . 16 TRBV6-1
TGCAGCGTTGATCGGCCTGAGAACACTGAAGCTTTCTTT CSVDRPENTEAFF TRBJ1-1 . . 13 TRBV29-1
TGTGCCAGCAGCGTGGGACTAAACGATGCGGATGAGCAGTTCTTC CASSVGLNDADEQFF TRBJ2-1 TRBD2 . 15 TRBV9
TGTGCCAGCGGCCCCGGCAGCTATGAGCAGTTCTTC CASGPGSYEQFF TRBJ2-1 . once 12 TRBV12-3/TRBV12-4
TGTGCCACCAGCGGGACCACAGATACGCAGTATTTT CATSGTTDTQYF TRBJ2-3 . . 12 TRBV15
TGTGCCAGCGCCGAGGGTAGTAGCGATGAGCAGTTCTTC CASAEGSSDEQFF TRBJ2-1 . . 13 TRBV6-4
TGTGCCAGCAGCCTCCGAACTAGCGGGAGGGCCCTCGAGCAGTACTTC CASSLRTSGRALEQYF TRBJ2-7 TRBD2 . 16 TRBV13
TGCAGCGTTGGTGACTACGAGCAGTACTTC CSVGDYEQYF TRBJ2-7 . . 10 TRBV29-1
TGTGCCAGCAGTCCGGGGACAGGCGGAGGTGGGAGCAATCAGCCCCAGCATTTT CASSPGTGGGGSNQPQHF TRBJ1-5 TRBD1 . 18 TRBV6-6
TGCGCCAGCAGCTTGTATGCCCGGGACCGGAAGATGAACACTGAAGCTTTCTTT CASSLYARDRKMNTEAFF TRBJ1-1 . . 18 TRBV5-1
TGTGCCAGCAGCCGTACCGGGACAGGGGACTATGGCTACACCTTC CASSRTGTGDYGYTF TRBJ1-2 TRBD1 . 15 TRBV7-3
TGTGCCAGCAGTTTGATGAACACTGAAGCTTTCTTT CASSLMNTEAFF TRBJ1-1 . . 12 TRBV12-3/TRBV12-4
TGTGCCAGCAGCTTAGCGGCCCTAGCAGCTACCACAGATACGCAGTATTTT CASSLAALAATTDTQYF TRBJ2-3 . . 17 TRBV7-9
TGTGCCAGCAGCCCGGCGGGCCTAGCGGCCCCCTACGAGCAGTACTTC CASSPAGLAAPYEQYF TRBJ2-7 TRBD2 once 16 TRBV7-2
TGCGCCAGCAGCGAACAGAATTTAGTATCCTACAATGAGCAGTTCTTC CASSEQNLVSYNEQFF TRBJ2-1 . few 16 TRBV4-1
TGTGCCAGTAGTATTCAGGGGGTTGGTCAGCCCCAGCATTTT CASSIQGVGQPQHF TRBJ1-5 TRBD1 once 14 TRBV19
TGTGCCAGCAGCAAAGGGGGCGGGGGCCTGTATGGCTACACCTTC CASSKGGGGLYGYTF TRBJ1-2 TRBD1 . 15 TRBV11-2
TGTGCCAGTAGTAAGGACACCGGGGAGCTGTTTTTT CASSKDTGELFF TRBJ2-2 . . 12 TRBV19
TGTGCCAGCTCACCACCAGGGGGGTACTATGGCTACACCTTC CASSPPGGYYGYTF TRBJ1-2 . . 14 TRBV18
TGTGCCAGTAGCCCGGGAGGGGCCACTGAAGCTTTCTTT CASSPGGATEAFF TRBJ1-1 . once 13 TRBV19
TGTGCCAGCAGCACGGGACAGGTTAGGTGGGGCTACACCTTC CASSTGQVRWGYTF TRBJ1-2 TRBD1 . 14 TRBV2
TGTGCCAGCAGCCCTTCTAGCGGGGGGTACAATGAGCAGTTCTTC CASSPSSGGYNEQFF TRBJ2-1 TRBD2 . 15 TRBV3-1/TRBV3-2
TGTGCCAGCAGCCTTCTACCAGGGTTCGATGAGCAGTTCTTC CASSLLPGFDEQFF TRBJ2-1 . . 14 TRBV3-1/TRBV3-2
TGTGCCAGCAGTGAATCGGGAGAAAATCAGCCCCAGCATTTT CASSESGENQPQHF TRBJ1-5 . once 14 TRBV25-1
TGTGCCAGCAGCCCACGCGTCCAGAGGGGGAACACCATATATTTT CASSPRVQRGNTIYF TRBJ1-3 . . 15 TRBV3-1/TRBV3-2
TGTGCCAGCACAGGGACTAGCGGGAGAGCCGGGGAGCTGTTTTTT CASTGTSGRAGELFF TRBJ2-2 TRBD2 . 15 TRBV6-5
TGTGCCAGCTCACCACCTACCACCGGGGAGCTGTTTTTT CASSPPTTGELFF TRBJ2-2 . . 13 TRBV18
TGTGCCAGCAGCTCCCGGGGGACCCAAGAGACCCAGTACTTC CASSSRGTQETQYF TRBJ2-5 . once 14 TRBV7-2
TGCGCCAGCAGCCCGGGACAGGGTTGGACCGGGGAGCTGTTTTTT CASSPGQGWTGELFF TRBJ2-2 TRBD1 . 15 TRBV4-1
TGTGCCACCAGAGACCCCGGGGGTAATCAGCCCCAGCATTTT CATRDPGGNQPQHF TRBJ1-5 . . 14 TRBV15
TGTGCCAGCAGGGACTCAGCCTATGGCTACACCTTC CASRDSAYGYTF TRBJ1-2 . . 12 TRBV2
TGTGCCAGCAGCTCTTTAGCGGGAGGGCCACAGGAGCAGTTCTTC CASSSLAGGPQEQFF TRBJ2-1 TRBD2 . 15 TRBV5-4
TGTGCCAGCAGCGATTTGACCACAGGGGGCAGGAGCTACACCTTC CASSDLTTGGRSYTF TRBJ1-2 TRBD1 . 15 TRBV5-6
TGTGCCACCAGCAGAACCTCGGGACTAGTGGTTTACAATGAGCAGTTCTTC CATSRTSGLVVYNEQFF TRBJ2-1 TRBD2 . 17 TRBV15
TGTGCCAGCAGCTTGGGACAGGGAGGGCTGTTTTTT CASSLGQGGLFF TRBJ1-4 TRBD1 . 12 TRBV5-4